This T cell receptor beta chain was observed in a study of OX40 agonist ivuxolimab in advanced cancers. Across the study: In this cohort, patients received ivuxolimab, an agonistic anti-OX40 (CD134) antibody.

Patients with a history of autoimmune disease or on systemic immunosuppression were excluded. In germline, CDR1 is LNHDA, CDR2 SQIVND (reference sequence). The ends were cut back, 1 base at V and 3 bases at J, with 16 bases in the middle. This CDR3 comprises 17 residues. The repertoire was sequenced with immunoSEQ multiplex PCR; TCRdb's copy has only in-frame clones and lacks some. The sample lists about 79,000 clones; around 82% were seen once. The TCR originated in an adult with an advanced solid tumor such as melanoma, head and neck, liver or kidney cancer. The chain joins TRBV19 to TRBJ2-4, with a tentative D call TRBD2 (6 bases). Sample: CD4+ or CD8+ T cells sorted from blood, taken in a trial of the OX40 agonist ivuxolimab. CDR3 coding DNA: TGTGCCAGTAGTATAGGAATGGCCAGGCGGGGCAAAAACATTCAGTACTTC. Encoded protein: CASSIGMARRGKNIQYF.